This T cell receptor (beta chain) was identified during a study of CD8 T cells in ankylosing spondylitis. TCRdb fed the 5' RACE reads into MiXCR, producing one record per CDR3 protein. Among approximately 250,000 distinct CDR3 sequences listed, about 11% were seen once. Many counts were recorded for this clonotype. Its antigen remains unidentified. CDR1 and CDR2 (germline): LNHNV, YYDKDF (reference sequence). Trimming took 5 bases from V and 3 from J; bases not matched to a gene: 3. The CDR3 extends over 14 amino acids. Overall study findings and caveats: Reactive arthritis synovial fluid and blood were previously reported to contain some motif variants.

Sequencing was performed on blood, either unsorted or a sorted T cell fraction (not recorded which). V usage is TRBV15 and J usage is TRBJ2-7; 11 nucleotides align to TRBD2. The sequence was collected from a male donor with ankylosing spondylitis or in good health (not recorded which). DNA for the CDR3: TGTGCCACCAGCTGGGGACTAGCGGACTACGAGCAGTACTTC. Translated, it gives CATSWGLADYEQYF.